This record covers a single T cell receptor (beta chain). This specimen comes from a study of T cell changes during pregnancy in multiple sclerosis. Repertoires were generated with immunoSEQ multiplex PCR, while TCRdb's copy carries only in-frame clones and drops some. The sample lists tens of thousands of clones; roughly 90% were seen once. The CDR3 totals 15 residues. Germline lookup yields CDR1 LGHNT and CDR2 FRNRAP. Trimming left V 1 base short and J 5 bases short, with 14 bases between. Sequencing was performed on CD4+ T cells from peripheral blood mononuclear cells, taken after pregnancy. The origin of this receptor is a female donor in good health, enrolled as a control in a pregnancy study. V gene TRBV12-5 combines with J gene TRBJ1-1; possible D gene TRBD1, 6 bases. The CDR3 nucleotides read TGTGCTAGTGGTTTGGGAAGGGGGATGATTACTGAAGCTTTCTTT. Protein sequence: CASGLGRGMITEAFF.